This T cell receptor (beta chain) was captured by sequencing in a study of T-cell memory formation after mild COVID-19. Comment on this clonotype: What it binds is unknown.

Broader study findings: Cross-reactive memory seemingly joined, as some responding clones were found in pre-infection memory. Contracting CD4+ clones were located mainly in CM and EM, and CD8+ clones in EMRA.

The authors produced TCR alpha and TCR beta cDNA libraries with sample barcodes and UMIs by 5'RACE using constant-segment primers. TCRdb re-called the 5' RACE reads through MiXCR, storing one row per CDR3 protein. This repertoire shows about 160,000 distinct CDR3 sequences, 25% to 40% found once; its top ten account for about 12%. There are 13 residues in the CDR3. Trimming cost V 0 bases and J 6 bases, with 7 bases left between them. The V gene is TRBV12-3 or TRBV12-4, the J gene TRBJ2-3; the D is unclear. Sequences were obtained from PBMCs or a T cell subset sorted from them (not recorded which). This TCR derives from an adult woman who had mild COVID-19 (a few samples of this study predate the infection). Cell type and time point are not known. The chain's CDR3 is CASSLAVSDTQYF. For the CDR3, the DNA is TGTGCCAGCAGTTTAGCGGTCTCCGATACGCAGTATTTT.